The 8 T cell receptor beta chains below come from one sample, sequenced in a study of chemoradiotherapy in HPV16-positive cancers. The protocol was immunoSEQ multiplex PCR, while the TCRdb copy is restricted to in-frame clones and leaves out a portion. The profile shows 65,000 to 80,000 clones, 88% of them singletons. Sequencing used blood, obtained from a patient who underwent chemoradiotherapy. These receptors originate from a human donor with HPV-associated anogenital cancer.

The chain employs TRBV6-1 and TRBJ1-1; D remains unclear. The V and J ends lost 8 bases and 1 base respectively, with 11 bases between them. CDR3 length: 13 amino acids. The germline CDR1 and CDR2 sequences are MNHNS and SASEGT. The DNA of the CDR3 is TGTGCCAGCCGAATTAATAAGAACACTGAAGCTTTCTTT. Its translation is CASRINKNTEAFF.

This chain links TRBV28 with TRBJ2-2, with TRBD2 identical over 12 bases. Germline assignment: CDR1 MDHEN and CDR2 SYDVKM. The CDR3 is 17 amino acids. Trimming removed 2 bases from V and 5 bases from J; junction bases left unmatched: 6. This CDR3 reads CASSLRLAGGRTGELFF. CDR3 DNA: TGTGCCAGCAGTTTACGGCTAGCGGGAGGGAGAACCGGGGAGCTGTTTTTT.

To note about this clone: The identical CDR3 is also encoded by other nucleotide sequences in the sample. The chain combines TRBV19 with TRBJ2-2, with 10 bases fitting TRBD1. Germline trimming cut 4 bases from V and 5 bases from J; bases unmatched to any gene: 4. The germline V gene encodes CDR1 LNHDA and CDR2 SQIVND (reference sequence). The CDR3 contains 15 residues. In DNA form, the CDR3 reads TGTGCCAGTAGTACCGGGACAGGGGCGACCGGGGAGCTGTTTTTT. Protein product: CASSTGTGATGELFF.

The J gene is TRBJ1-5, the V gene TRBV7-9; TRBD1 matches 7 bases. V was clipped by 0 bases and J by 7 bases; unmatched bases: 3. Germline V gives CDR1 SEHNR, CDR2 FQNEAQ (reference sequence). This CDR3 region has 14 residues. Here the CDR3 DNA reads TGTGCCAGCAGCTTAGCAGGGGGCGGGCAGCCCCAGCATTTT. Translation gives CASSLAGGGQPQHF.

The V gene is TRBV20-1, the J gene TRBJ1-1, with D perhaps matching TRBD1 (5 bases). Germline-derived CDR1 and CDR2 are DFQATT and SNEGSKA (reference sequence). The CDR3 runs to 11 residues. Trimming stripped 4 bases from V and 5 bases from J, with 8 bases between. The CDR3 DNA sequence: TGCAGTGCTACAGGGTTAACTGAAGCTTTCTTT. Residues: CSATGLTEAFF.

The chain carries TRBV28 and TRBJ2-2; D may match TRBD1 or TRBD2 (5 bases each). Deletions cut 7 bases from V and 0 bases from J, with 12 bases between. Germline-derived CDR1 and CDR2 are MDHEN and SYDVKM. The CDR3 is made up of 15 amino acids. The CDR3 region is CASTPWDPNTGELFF. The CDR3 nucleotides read TGTGCCAGCACCCCCTGGGACCCGAACACCGGGGAGCTGTTTTTT.

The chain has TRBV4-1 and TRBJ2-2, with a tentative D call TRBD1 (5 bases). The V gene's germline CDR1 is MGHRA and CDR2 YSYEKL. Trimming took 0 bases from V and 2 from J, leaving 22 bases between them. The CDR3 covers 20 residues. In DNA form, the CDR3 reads TGCGCCAGCAGCCAAGATAAGGGTTATCGGCTGACAGTCAACACCGGGGAGCTGTTTTTT. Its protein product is CASSQDKGYRLTVNTGELFF.

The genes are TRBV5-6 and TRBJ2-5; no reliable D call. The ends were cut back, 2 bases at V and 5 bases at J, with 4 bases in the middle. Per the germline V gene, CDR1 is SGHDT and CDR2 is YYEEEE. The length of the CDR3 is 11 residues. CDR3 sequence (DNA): TGTGCCAGCAGCTTTGGGGAGACCCAGTACTTC. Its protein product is CASSFGETQYF.